Below, 28 T cell receptor beta chains from the same sample are listed, as sequenced in a study of CD8+ T cells in alopecia areata. RNA was extracted and reverse transcribed into cDNA as the sequencing template. Here immunoSEQ multiplex PCR was the method, and the copy in TCRdb shows in-frame clones only, minus some. The sample shows roughly 130,000 clones, 45% to 65% of them seen only once. The input for sequencing was CD4+ T cells sorted from blood, taken at week 0. Receptors were obtained from a human donor with alopecia areata.

This chain links TRBV9 with TRBJ2-3; D is ambiguous. The V end lost 0 bases, the J end lost 10 bases, and 15 bases lay between the germline ends. Germline loops: CDR1 SGDLS, CDR2 YYNGEE. The CDR3 has 14 amino acids. The CDR3 bases are TGTGCCAGCAGCGTAGTAGATGGGATAGCTGCGCAGTATTTT. This sequence encodes CASSVVDGIAAQYF.

The chain is built from TRBV13 and TRBJ1-2; D not resolved. Germline assignment: CDR1 PRHDT and CDR2 FYEKMQ (reference sequence). V was clipped by 7 bases and J by 7 bases, with 7 bases between them. The CDR3 loop spans 10 amino acids. The CDR3 is CASKGSGYTF. CDR3 in DNA: TGTGCCAGCAAAGGGAGTGGCTACACCTTC.

A few counts support this clone. The chain couples TRBV6-5 to TRBJ1-5; D is unresolved. The V end was cut by 6 bases, the J end by 7 bases, with 10 bases between. This CDR3 has 12 residues. The germline V gene encodes CDR1 MNHEY and CDR2 SVGAGI. Here the CDR3 reads CASRGWGQPQHF. CDR3 nucleotides: TGTGCCAGCAGGGGTTGGGGACAGCCCCAGCATTTT.

This chain links TRBV7-3 with TRBJ2-7; unclear D gene. Looked up from germline, CDR1 is SGHTA and CDR2 is FQGTGA. Deletions cut 3 bases from V and 0 bases from J, with 9 bases between. The CDR3 sequence is 14 residues long. CDR3 nucleotide sequence: TGTGCCAGCAGCTTCGATGCTAGCTCCTACGAGCAGTACTTC. This codes for CASSFDASSYEQYF.

The CDR3 bases are TGCGCCAGCAGCTTGGTAGCGGGGAACGGAAACACCATATATTTT. Its translation is CASSLVAGNGNTIYF. This chain uses TRBV5-1 with TRBJ1-3; no clear D. From germline, CDR1 is SGHRS and CDR2 YFSETQ. V lost 0 bases and J lost 4, with 11 bases in between. This CDR3 has 15 amino acids.

Here the CDR3 reads CAWSALLSASYNEQFF. The CDR3, as DNA: TGTGCCTGGAGTGCCCTACTTAGCGCCTCCTACAATGAGCAGTTCTTC. The chain has TRBV30 and TRBJ2-1; a possible D gene is TRBD2 (5 bases). CDR3 length: 16 residues. Germline V gene data show CDR1 as GTSNPN and CDR2 as SVGIG (reference sequence). Trimming removed 1 base from V and 0 bases from J, with 13 bases in between.

This clone has more than one count but fewer than ten. This chain links TRBV5-6 with TRBJ1-2; TRBD1 matches 11 bases. CDR3 size: 14 residues. Germline V lookup: CDR1 SGHDT, CDR2 YYEEEE. The V gene end was trimmed by 0 bases and the J gene end by 6 bases; junction bases not matched to a gene: 1. The CDR3 reads CASSLEDRGHGYTF. The CDR3 coding sequence is TGTGCCAGCAGCTTGGAGGACAGGGGGCATGGCTACACCTTC.

The V gene is TRBV27, the J gene TRBJ2-2; D not resolved. Germline V gives CDR1 MNHEY, CDR2 SMNVEV (reference sequence). V lost 0 bases and J lost 1, with 6 bases in between. CDR3 length equals 15 residues. CDR3 in DNA: TGTGCCAGCAGTTTATCTCGCGGGAACACCGGGGAGCTGTTTTTT. Its translation is CASSLSRGNTGELFF.

V is TRBV5-1 and J is TRBJ2-5; D is uncertain. The CDR3 loop spans 15 amino acids. The V gene lost 0 bases and the J gene lost 2 bases, with 11 bases spanning the gap. The germline gives CDR1 SGHRS, CDR2 YFSETQ. This CDR3 reads CASSLAGLGQETQYF. CDR3 sequence (DNA): TGCGCCAGCAGCTTGGCCGGGCTAGGGCAAGAGACCCAGTACTTC.

This chain joins TRBV6-5 and TRBJ2-5; no firm D call. Germline CDR1 MNHEY, CDR2 SVGAGI. Trimming took off 2 bases at V and 2 bases at J, with 15 bases between the two ends. The CDR3 is made up of 16 amino acids. The CDR3 coding sequence is TGTGCCAGCAGTTACGCACCGACTCTAGGTCAAGAGACCCAGTACTTC. Translated, it gives CASSYAPTLGQETQYF.

In its sample, this clone was seen many times. The chain employs TRBV7-3 and TRBJ2-3; TRBD1 matches at 10 bases. Germline loops: CDR1 SGHTA, CDR2 FQGTGA. With V trimmed by 4 bases and J by 4 bases, 2 bases remained unmatched. The CDR3 is 14 amino acids. CDR3: CASSSGTGADTQYF. The CDR3 nucleotides are TGTGCCAGCAGCTCCGGGACAGGGGCAGATACGCAGTATTTT.

The rearrangement links TRBV5-1 to TRBJ2-7; D unclear. This CDR3 is 14 amino acids long. The V end lost 3 bases, the J end lost 0 bases, and 10 bases lay between the germline ends. Per germline, CDR1 SGHRS and CDR2 YFSETQ. CDR3 protein: CASSSTPSSYEQYF. The CDR3 bases are TGCGCCAGCAGCTCTACGCCCAGCTCCTACGAGCAGTACTTC.

The chain couples TRBV7-2 to TRBJ2-5; the D gene is possibly TRBD2 (5 bases). V was trimmed by 0 bases and J by 5 bases, leaving 10 bases between them. The CDR3 runs 14 residues. Germline V gives CDR1 SGHTA, CDR2 FQGNSA. The CDR3 is CASSLAGAWETQYF. CDR3 in DNA: TGTGCCAGCAGCTTAGCGGGAGCGTGGGAGACCCAGTACTTC.

The chain joins TRBV29-1 to TRBJ2-1; 11 bases agree with TRBD2. The length of the CDR3 is 17 residues. Germline trimming cut 7 bases from V and 1 base from J; bases unmatched to any gene: 12. Germline CDR1 is SQVTM and CDR2 is ANQGSEA. Written as DNA, the CDR3 is TGCAGCGCTAACGCCCGAACTAGCGGGGGATCCTACAATGAGCAGTTCTTC. Amino acids: CSANARTSGGSYNEQFF.

This clone came up a few times. The V gene is TRBV6-6, the J gene TRBJ1-3; D not resolved. The germline V and J ends were trimmed by 8 bases and 0 bases, with 8 bases remaining between them. Germline lookup yields CDR1 MNHNY and CDR2 SVGAGI (reference sequence). The CDR3 has 13 residues. The CDR3 region is CASFGASGNTIYF. CDR3 DNA sequence: TGTGCCAGCTTTGGAGCCTCTGGAAACACCATATATTTT.

The V and J genes are TRBV29-1 and TRBJ2-7, with 8 bases matching TRBD1. Per the germline V gene, CDR1 is SQVTM and CDR2 is ANQGSEA. The CDR3 spans 14 residues. Unmatched junction bases numbered 9, after V lost 6 bases and J lost 2 bases. DNA of the CDR3: TGCAGCGTCGACACCGGGACAGGTACCTACGAGCAGTACTTC. It is translated as CSVDTGTGTYEQYF.

In this sample, this clone turned up once. This rearrangement joins TRBV7-2 to TRBJ2-5; 8 nucleotides agree with TRBD1. This CDR3 comprises 15 residues. Germline V gene data show CDR1 as SGHTA and CDR2 as FQGNSA. With V trimmed by 3 bases and J by 1 base, 4 bases remained unmatched. The CDR3 reads CASSFPQGVQETQYF. CDR3 nucleotides: TGTGCCAGCAGCTTTCCACAGGGGGTCCAAGAGACCCAGTACTTC.

Only one count was recorded for this clone. The V and J genes are TRBV7-9 and TRBJ2-3; D tentatively reads TRBD1 or TRBD2 (5 bases each). The CDR3 is 13 residues long. CDR1 is SEHNR and CDR2 is FQNEAQ in the germline V gene (reference sequence). The V end was cut by 4 bases, the J end by 4 bases, with 9 bases between. The chain's CDR3 is CASSSRGPDTQYF. CDR3 DNA sequence: TGTGCCAGCAGCTCCCGGGGCCCAGATACGCAGTATTTT.

CDR3: CASSSPRGEQYF. CDR3 nucleotide sequence: TGTGCCAGCAGCTCCCCCCGCGGGGAGCAGTACTTC. The rearrangement joins TRBV11-2 to TRBJ2-7; TRBD2 is a possible D gene (5 bases). Germline CDR1 is SGHAT and CDR2 is FQNNGV. The CDR3 is 12 amino acids. V gave up 4 bases and J gave up 7 bases, with 11 bases separating them. Looking up the rest from reference TRBV11-2 and TRBJ2-7 gives the full variable domain: EAGVAQSPRYKIIEKRQSVAFWCNPISGHATLYWYQQILGQGPKLLIQFQNNGVVDDSQLPKDRFSAERLKGVDSTLKIQPAKLEDSAVYLCASSSPRGEQYFGPGTRLTVT.

The rearrangement links TRBV9 to TRBJ2-3; maybe TRBD1 (5 bases). V lost 0 bases and J 6 bases, leaving 8 bases between the germline ends. The CDR3 is made up of 13 amino acids. Germline V lookup: CDR1 SGDLS, CDR2 YYNGEE. This chain's CDR3 is CASSVDSGDTQYF. CDR3 DNA: TGTGCCAGCAGCGTAGACTCAGGGGATACGCAGTATTTT.

The J gene is TRBJ2-2, the V gene TRBV2; no reliable D call. Germline loops: CDR1 SNHLY, CDR2 FYNNEI. Between the trimmed V and J ends, which lost 10 bases and 2 bases, there was a span of 14 bases. This CDR3 has 14 residues. The CDR3 DNA reads TGTGCCACCAGCCGCCGGACCAACACCGGGGAGCTGTTTTTT. It translates to CATSRRTNTGELFF.

This clone was detected a few times. V is TRBV5-1 and J is TRBJ2-5; 11 bases are shared with TRBD2. There are 14 residues in the CDR3. Germline CDR1 and CDR2: SGHRS and YFSETQ. V lost 2 bases, J lost 3 bases, and 0 bases stayed unmatched. The CDR3 sequence is CASSLLAGEETQYF. CDR3 in DNA: TGCGCCAGCAGCTTACTAGCGGGAGAAGAGACCCAGTACTTC.

This clone has only a few counts. The V call is TRBV7-2, the J call TRBJ1-5; D gene ambiguous. Trimming stripped 4 bases from V and 9 bases from J, with 16 bases between. The CDR3 loop spans 14 amino acids. CDR1 is SGHTA, CDR2 FQGNSA, per germline. In DNA, the CDR3 is TGTGCCAGCAGCTCGGACGGCGGACCGGGGCCCCAGCATTTT. It specifies CASSSDGGPGPQHF.

This clone was found a few times. This sequence joins TRBV23-1 and TRBJ2-7, with D uncertain. TRBV23-1 is an open reading frame, and its role is uncertain. V dropped 4 bases and J dropped 6 bases, with 19 bases sitting between them. This CDR3 has 15 amino acids. CDR3 DNA sequence: TGCGCCAGCAGTCTACTCAGGCCTAGTTCCCCCGAGCAGTACTTC. Residues: CASSLLRPSSPEQYF.

The CDR3 spells CSVDRADSSYEQYF. DNA for the CDR3: TGCAGCGTTGATAGGGCAGACAGCTCCTACGAGCAGTACTTC. The rearrangement links TRBV29-1 to TRBJ2-7; a possible D gene is TRBD1 (5 bases). The V and J ends lost 3 bases and 0 bases respectively, with 12 bases between them. The germline CDR1 and CDR2 sequences are SQVTM and ANQGSEA. The CDR3 covers 14 residues.

This clone was counted between two and nine times. The rearrangement uses TRBV4-3 and TRBJ2-7; 14 nucleotides line up with TRBD2. The CDR3 consists of 15 residues. Germline CDR1 is LGHNA and CDR2 is YSLEER. The ends lost 5 bases at V and 3 bases at J; junction bases unmatched: 3. The CDR3 coding sequence is TGCGCCAGCAGCGAGGGACTAGCGGGGGTCTACGAGCAGTACTTC. It encodes CASSEGLAGVYEQYF.

The chain has TRBV29-1 and TRBJ1-1; no firm D call. The CDR3 length is 14 residues. Trimming took 4 bases from V and 1 from J, leaving 13 bases between them. Germline-derived CDR1 and CDR2 are SQVTM and ANQGSEA. Written as DNA, the CDR3 is TGCAGCGTTGTTCTAGGCAACAAGAACACTGAAGCTTTCTTT. Residues: CSVVLGNKNTEAFF.

The chain combines TRBV7-2 with TRBJ2-5; 8 bases match TRBD2. This CDR3 spans 15 amino acids. Germline values: CDR1 SGHTA, CDR2 FQGNSA. Trimming at V came to 1 base and at J to 5 bases, leaving 6 bases not matched to a gene. The chain's CDR3 is CASSLDGGGRETQYF. In nucleotides, the CDR3 is TGTGCCAGCAGCTTAGATGGGGGCGGGAGGGAGACCCAGTACTTC.